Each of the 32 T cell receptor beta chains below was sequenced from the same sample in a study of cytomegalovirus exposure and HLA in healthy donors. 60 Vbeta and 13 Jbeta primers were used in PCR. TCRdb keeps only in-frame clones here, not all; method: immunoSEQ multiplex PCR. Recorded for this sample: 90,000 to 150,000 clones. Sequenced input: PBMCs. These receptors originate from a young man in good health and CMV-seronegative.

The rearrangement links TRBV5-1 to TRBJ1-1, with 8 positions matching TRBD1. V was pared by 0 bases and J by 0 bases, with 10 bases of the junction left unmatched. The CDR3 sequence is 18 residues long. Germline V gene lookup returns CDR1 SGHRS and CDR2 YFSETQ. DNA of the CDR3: TGCGCCAGCAGCTTGGATCAGGACAGGGATACTTTGAACACTGAAGCTTTCTTT. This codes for CASSLDQDRDTLNTEAFF.

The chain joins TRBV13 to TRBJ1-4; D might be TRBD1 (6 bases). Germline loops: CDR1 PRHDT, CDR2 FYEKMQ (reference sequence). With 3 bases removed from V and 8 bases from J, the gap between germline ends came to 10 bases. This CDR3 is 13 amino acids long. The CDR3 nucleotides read TGTGCCAGCAGCTTGGCAGGGGTGGAAAAACTGTTTTTT. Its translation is CASSLAGVEKLFF.

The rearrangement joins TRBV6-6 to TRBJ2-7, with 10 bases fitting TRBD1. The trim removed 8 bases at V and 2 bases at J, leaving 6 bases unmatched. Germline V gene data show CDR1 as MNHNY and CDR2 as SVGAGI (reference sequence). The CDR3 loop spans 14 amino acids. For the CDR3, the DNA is TGTGCCAGCCGACCGGGACAGGGGCCCTACGAGCAGTACTTC. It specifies CASRPGQGPYEQYF.

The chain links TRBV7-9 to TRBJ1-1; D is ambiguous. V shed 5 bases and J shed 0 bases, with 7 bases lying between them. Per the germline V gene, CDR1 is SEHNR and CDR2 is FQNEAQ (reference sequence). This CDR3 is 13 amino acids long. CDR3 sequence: CASSRDMNTEAFF. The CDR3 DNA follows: TGTGCCAGCAGCCGAGATATGAACACTGAAGCTTTCTTT.

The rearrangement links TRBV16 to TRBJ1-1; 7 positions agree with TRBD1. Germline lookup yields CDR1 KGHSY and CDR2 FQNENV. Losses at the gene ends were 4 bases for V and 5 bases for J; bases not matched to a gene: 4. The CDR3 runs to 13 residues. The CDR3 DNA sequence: TGTGCCAGCAGCCTGACAGGGCAAACTGAAGCTTTCTTT. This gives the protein CASSLTGQTEAFF.

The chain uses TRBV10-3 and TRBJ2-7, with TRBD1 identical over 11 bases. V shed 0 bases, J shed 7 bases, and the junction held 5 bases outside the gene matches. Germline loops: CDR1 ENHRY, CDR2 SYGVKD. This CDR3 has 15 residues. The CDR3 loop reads CAISESDRGRWEQYF. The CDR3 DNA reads TGTGCCATCAGTGAGTCGGACAGGGGGCGGTGGGAGCAGTACTTC.

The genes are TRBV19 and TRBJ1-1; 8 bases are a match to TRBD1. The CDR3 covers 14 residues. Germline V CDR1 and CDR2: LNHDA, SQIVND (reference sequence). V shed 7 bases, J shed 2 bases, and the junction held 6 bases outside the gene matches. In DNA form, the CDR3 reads TGTGCCAGTACTAAGACAGGGGCAAACACTGAAGCTTTCTTT. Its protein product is CASTKTGANTEAFF.

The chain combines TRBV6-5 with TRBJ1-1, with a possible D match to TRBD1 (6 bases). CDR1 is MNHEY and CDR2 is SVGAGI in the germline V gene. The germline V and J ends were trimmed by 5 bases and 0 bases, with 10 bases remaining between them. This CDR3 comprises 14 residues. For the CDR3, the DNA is TGTGCCAGCAGTACGACAGGTATGAACACTGAAGCTTTCTTT. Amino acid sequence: CASSTTGMNTEAFF.

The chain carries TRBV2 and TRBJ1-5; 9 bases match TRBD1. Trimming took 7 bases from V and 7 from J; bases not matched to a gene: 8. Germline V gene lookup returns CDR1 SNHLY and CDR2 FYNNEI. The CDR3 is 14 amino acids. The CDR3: CASNPGQGQQPQHF. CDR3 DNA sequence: TGTGCCAGCAACCCGGGACAGGGTCAACAGCCCCAGCATTTT.

In DNA form, the CDR3 reads TGTGCCAGCAGCCCTAGCTCGAGGGCCGGGACCGGGGAGCTGTTTTTT. This gives the protein CASSPSSRAGTGELFF. V and J are TRBV7-9 and TRBJ2-2; possible D gene TRBD2, 5 bases. The ends were cut back, 5 bases at V and 5 bases at J, with 18 bases in the middle. There are 16 residues in the CDR3. Germline V lookup: CDR1 SEHNR, CDR2 FQNEAQ (reference sequence).

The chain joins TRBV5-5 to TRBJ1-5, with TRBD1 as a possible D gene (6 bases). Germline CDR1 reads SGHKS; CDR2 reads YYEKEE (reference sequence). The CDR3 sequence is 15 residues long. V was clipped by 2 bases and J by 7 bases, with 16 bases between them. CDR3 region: CASSFAGEFGQPQHF. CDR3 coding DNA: TGTGCCAGCAGCTTTGCAGGGGAATTCGGCCAGCCCCAGCATTTT. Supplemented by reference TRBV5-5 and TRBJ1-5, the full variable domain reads DAGVTQSPTHLIKTRGQQVTLRCSPISGHKSVSWYQQVLGQGPQFIFQYYEKEERGRGNFPDRFSARQFPNYSSELNVNALLLGDSALYLCASSFAGEFGQPQHFGDGTRLSIL.

CDR3 amino acids: CASRLAGGPSTGELFF. CDR3 DNA sequence: TGTGCCAGCAGACTAGCGGGAGGGCCGAGCACCGGGGAGCTGTTTTTT. The genes are TRBV25-1 and TRBJ2-2, with 13 positions matching TRBD2. V dropped 6 bases and J dropped 4; count of bases not matched to a gene: 5. Per the germline V gene, CDR1 is MGHDK and CDR2 is SYGVNS. The CDR3 loop spans 16 amino acids.

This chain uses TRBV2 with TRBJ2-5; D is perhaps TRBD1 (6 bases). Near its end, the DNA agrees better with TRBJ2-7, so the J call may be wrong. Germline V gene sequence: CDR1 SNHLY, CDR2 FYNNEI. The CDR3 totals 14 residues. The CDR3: CASSAGEGNYEQYF. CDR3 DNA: TGTGCCAGCAGTGCAGGGGAAGGGAACTACGAGCAGTACTTC.

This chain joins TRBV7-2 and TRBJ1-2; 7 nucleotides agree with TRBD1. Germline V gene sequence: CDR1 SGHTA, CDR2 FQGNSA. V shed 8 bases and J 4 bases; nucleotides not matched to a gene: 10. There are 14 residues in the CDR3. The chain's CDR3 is CASAREGAAYGYTF. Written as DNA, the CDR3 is TGTGCCAGCGCCCGAGAGGGGGCCGCCTATGGCTACACCTTC.

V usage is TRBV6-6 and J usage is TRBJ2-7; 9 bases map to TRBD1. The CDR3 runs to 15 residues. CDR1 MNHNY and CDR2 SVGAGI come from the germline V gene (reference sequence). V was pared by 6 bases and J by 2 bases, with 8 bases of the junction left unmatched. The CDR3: CASRPPGQGAYEQYF. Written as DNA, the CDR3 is TGTGCCAGCAGGCCACCGGGACAGGGCGCCTACGAGCAGTACTTC.

CDR3 protein: CASSYSGLAVPYEQYF. For the CDR3, the DNA is TGCGCCAGCAGCTACTCGGGACTAGCGGTCCCCTACGAGCAGTACTTC. V is TRBV5-1 and J is TRBJ2-7; 11 nucleotides line up with TRBD2. V shed 3 bases, J shed 2 bases, and the junction held 7 bases outside the gene matches. Looked up from germline, CDR1 is SGHRS and CDR2 is YFSETQ. This CDR3 region has 16 residues. Full variable domain (remainder filled in from reference TRBV5-1 and TRBJ2-7): KAGVTQTPRYLIKTRGQQVTLSCSPISGHRSVSWYQQTPGQGLQFLFEYFSETQRNKGNFPGRFSGRQFSNSRSEMNVSTLELGDSALYLCASSYSGLAVPYEQYFGPGTRLTVT.

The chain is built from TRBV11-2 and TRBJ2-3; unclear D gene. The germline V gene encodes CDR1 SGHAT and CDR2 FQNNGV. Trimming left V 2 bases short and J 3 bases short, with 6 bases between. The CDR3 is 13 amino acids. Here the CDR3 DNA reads TGTGCCAGCAGCTTATTCCTTACAGATACGCAGTATTTT. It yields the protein CASSLFLTDTQYF. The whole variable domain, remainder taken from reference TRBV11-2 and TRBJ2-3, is EAGVAQSPRYKIIEKRQSVAFWCNPISGHATLYWYQQILGQGPKLLIQFQNNGVVDDSQLPKDRFSAERLKGVDSTLKIQPAKLEDSAVYLCASSLFLTDTQYFGPGTRLTVL.

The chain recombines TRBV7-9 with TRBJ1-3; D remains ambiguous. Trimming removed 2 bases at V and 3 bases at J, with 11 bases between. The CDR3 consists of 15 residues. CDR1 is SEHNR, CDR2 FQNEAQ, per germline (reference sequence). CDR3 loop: CASSLSITSGNTIYF. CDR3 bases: TGTGCCAGCAGCTTATCCATAACTAGTGGAAACACCATATATTTT. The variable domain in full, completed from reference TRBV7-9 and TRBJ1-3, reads DTGVSQNPRHKITKRGQNVTFRCDPISEHNRLYWYRQTLGQGPEFLTYFQNEAQLEKSRLLSDRFSAERPKGSFSTLEIQRTEQGDSAMYLCASSLSITSGNTIYFGEGSWLTVV.

The CDR3 loop reads CASSLDGGEDIQYF. For the CDR3, the DNA is TGCGCCAGCAGCTTGGATGGAGGGGAGGACATTCAGTACTTC. V is TRBV5-1 and J is TRBJ2-4; TRBD2 is a possible D gene (6 bases). The germline gives CDR1 SGHRS, CDR2 YFSETQ. The CDR3 loop spans 14 amino acids. V shed 0 bases and J shed 8 bases, with 12 bases lying between them.

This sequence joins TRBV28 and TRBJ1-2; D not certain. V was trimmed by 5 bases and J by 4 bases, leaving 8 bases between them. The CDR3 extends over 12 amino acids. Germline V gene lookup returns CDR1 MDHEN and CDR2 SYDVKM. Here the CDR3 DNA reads TGTGCCAGCAGTCCGGGTGGCTATGGCTACACCTTC. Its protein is CASSPGGYGYTF.

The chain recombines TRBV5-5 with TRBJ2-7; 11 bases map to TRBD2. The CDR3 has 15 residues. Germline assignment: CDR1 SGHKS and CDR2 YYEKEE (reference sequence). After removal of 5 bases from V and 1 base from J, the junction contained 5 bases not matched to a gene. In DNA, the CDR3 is TGTGCCAGCAGGACGGGACTAGCGGTATCCTACGAGCAGTACTTC. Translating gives CASRTGLAVSYEQYF.

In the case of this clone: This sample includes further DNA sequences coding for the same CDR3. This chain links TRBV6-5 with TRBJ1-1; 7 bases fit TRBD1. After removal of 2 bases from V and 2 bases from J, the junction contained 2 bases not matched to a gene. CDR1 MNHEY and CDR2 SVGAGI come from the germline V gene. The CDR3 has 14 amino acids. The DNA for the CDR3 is TGTGCCAGCAGTTACGACAGGGCAAACACTGAAGCTTTCTTT. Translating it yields CASSYDRANTEAFF.

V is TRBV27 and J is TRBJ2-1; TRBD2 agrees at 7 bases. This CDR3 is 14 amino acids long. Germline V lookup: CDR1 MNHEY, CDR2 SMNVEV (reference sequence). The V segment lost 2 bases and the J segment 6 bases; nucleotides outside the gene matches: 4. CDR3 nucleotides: TGTGCCAGCAGTTTAGCGGGAGCCATCAATGAGCAGTTCTTC. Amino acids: CASSLAGAINEQFF.

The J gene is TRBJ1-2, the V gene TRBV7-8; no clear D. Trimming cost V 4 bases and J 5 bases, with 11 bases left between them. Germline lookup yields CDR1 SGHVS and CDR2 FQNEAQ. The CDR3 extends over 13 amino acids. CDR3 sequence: CASSWRSRYGYTF. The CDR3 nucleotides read TGTGCCAGCAGCTGGCGTTCTAGATATGGCTACACCTTC.

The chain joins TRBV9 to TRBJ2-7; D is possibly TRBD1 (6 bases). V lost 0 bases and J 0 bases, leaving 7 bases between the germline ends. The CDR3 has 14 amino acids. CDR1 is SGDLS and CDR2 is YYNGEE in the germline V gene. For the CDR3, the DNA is TGTGCCAGCAGCGTAGGACAGGTCTCCTACGAGCAGTACTTC. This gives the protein CASSVGQVSYEQYF.

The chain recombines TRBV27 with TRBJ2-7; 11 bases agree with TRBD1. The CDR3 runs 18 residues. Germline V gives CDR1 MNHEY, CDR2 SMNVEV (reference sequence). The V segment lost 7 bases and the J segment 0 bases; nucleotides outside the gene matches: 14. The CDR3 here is CASTPRGQGVVFSYEQYF. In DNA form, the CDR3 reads TGTGCCAGCACCCCCCGGGGACAGGGGGTTGTCTTCTCCTACGAGCAGTACTTC.

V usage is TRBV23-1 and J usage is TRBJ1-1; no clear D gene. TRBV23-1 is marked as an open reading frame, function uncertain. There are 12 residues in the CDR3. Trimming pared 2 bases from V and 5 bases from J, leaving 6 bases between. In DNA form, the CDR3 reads TGCGCCAGCAGTCAAGGGCAAACTGAAGCTTTCTTT. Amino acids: CASSQGQTEAFF.

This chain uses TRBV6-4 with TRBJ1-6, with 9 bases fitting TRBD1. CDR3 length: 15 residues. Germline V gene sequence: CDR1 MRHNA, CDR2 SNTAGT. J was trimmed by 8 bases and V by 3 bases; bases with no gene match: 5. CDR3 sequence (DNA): TGTGCCAGCAGTGAGTTGGGGACAGGGTATTCACCCCTCCACTTT. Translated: CASSELGTGYSPLHF.

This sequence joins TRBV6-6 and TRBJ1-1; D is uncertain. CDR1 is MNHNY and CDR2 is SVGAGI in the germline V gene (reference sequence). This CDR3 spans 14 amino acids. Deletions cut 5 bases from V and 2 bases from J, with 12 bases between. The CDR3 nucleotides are TGTGCCAGCAGTCGCGACAATCTTAACACTGAAGCTTTCTTT. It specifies CASSRDNLNTEAFF.

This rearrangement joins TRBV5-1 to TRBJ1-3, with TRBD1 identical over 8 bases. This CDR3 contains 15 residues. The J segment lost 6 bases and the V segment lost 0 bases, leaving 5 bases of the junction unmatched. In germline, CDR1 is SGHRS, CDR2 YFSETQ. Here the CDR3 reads CASSLVTGGPNTIYF. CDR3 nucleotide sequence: TGCGCCAGCAGCTTGGTTACAGGGGGTCCAAACACCATATATTTT.

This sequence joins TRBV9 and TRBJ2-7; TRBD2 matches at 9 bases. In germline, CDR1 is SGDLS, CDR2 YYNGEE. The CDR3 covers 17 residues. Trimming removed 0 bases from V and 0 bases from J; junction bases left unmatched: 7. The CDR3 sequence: CASSVGGAGGLSYEQYF. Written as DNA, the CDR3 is TGTGCCAGCAGCGTAGGGGGAGCGGGGGGCCTCTCCTACGAGCAGTACTTC.

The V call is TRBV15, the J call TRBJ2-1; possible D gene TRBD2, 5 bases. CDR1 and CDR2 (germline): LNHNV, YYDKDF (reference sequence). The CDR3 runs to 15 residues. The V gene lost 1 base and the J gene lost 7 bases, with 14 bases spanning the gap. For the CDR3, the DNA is TGTGCCACCAGCAGAGCGGGGTCTGTGCCTAATGAGCAGTTCTTC. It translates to CATSRAGSVPNEQFF.